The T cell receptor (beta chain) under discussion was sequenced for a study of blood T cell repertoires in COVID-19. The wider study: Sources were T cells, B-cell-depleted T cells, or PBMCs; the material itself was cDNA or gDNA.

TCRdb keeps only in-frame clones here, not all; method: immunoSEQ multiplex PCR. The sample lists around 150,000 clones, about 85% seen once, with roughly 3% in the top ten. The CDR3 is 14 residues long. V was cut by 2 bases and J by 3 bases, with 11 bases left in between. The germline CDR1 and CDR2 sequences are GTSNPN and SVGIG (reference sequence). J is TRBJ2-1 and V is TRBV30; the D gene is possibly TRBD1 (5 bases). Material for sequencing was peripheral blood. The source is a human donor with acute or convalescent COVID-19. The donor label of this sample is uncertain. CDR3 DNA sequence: TGTGCCTGGAGTCAGGGCTTAAGCTACAATGAGCAGTTCTTC. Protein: CAWSQGLSYNEQFF.